The 23 T cell receptor beta chains presented below share a single source sample, sequenced in a study of pediatric ulcerative colitis. Produced via immunoSEQ multiplex PCR; TCRdb's table is partial and in-frame only. The sample shows 45,000 to 55,000 clones, about 79% of them seen only once. The rectum was sampled with one to two pinch biopsies at colonoscopy. The sequenced sample was gut tissue. These receptor sequences come from a girl between 5 and 17 years old with moderate ulcerative colitis.

This chain connects TRBV7-2 to TRBJ2-1; TRBD2 matches 7 bases. The CDR3 extends over 16 amino acids. The junction had 5 bases not matched to a gene; V was cut back by 3 bases and J by 0 bases. Per the germline V gene, CDR1 is SGHTA and CDR2 is FQGNSA. The CDR3 reads CASSLAGDSSYNEQFF. The CDR3, as DNA: TGTGCCAGCAGCTTGGCGGGGGATAGCTCCTACAATGAGCAGTTCTTC.

The chain is built from TRBV18 and TRBJ2-7; a possible D gene is TRBD1 (5 bases). The CDR3 has 14 residues. V was shortened by 0 bases and J by 3 bases, with 9 bases between the two germline ends. Germline V gene sequence: CDR1 KGHSH, CDR2 LQKENI. The CDR3 loop is CASSPPFDSYEQYF. The CDR3 coding sequence is TGTGCCAGCTCACCACCGTTCGACAGCTACGAGCAGTACTTC.

This chain uses TRBV19 with TRBJ1-2; TRBD1 is a possible D gene (6 bases). Germline values: CDR1 LNHDA, CDR2 SQIVND (reference sequence). The CDR3 spans 14 residues. V was cut by 4 bases and J by 1 base, with 10 bases left in between. The CDR3 spells CASSRSRGNYGYTF. CDR3 bases: TGTGCCAGTAGTAGATCCAGGGGTAACTATGGCTACACCTTC. Looking up the rest from reference TRBV19 and TRBJ1-2 gives the full variable domain: DGGITQSPKYLFRKEGQNVTLSCEQNLNHDAMYWYRQDPGQGLRLIYYSQIVNDFQKGDIAEGYSVSREKKESFPLTVTSAQKNPTAFYLCASSRSRGNYGYTFGSGTRLTVV.

The rearrangement links TRBV4-2 to TRBJ2-3, with a possible D match to TRBD2 (6 bases). Germline CDR1 reads LGHNA; CDR2 reads YNFKEQ. This CDR3 has 13 amino acids. Trimming pared 2 bases from V and 6 bases from J, leaving 9 bases between. This CDR3 reads CASSQLRGDTQYF. CDR3 bases: TGTGCCAGCAGCCAACTCCGGGGGGATACGCAGTATTTT.

The chain links TRBV9 to TRBJ1-2; D unclear. V shed 0 bases and J shed 4 bases, with 7 bases lying between them. This CDR3 contains 13 residues. Per germline, CDR1 SGDLS and CDR2 YYNGEE. The DNA of the CDR3 is TGTGCCAGCAGCGTAGACCTACTCTATGGCTACACCTTC. Encoded protein: CASSVDLLYGYTF.

This chain links TRBV5-4 with TRBJ2-2; no clear D. The germline V and J ends were trimmed by 3 bases and 7 bases, with 4 bases remaining between them. This CDR3 region has 11 residues. CDR1 is SGHNT and CDR2 is YYREEE in the germline V gene (reference sequence). Written as DNA, the CDR3 is TGTGCCAGCAGCTGGGGCGGGGAGCTGTTTTTT. Its protein product is CASSWGGELFF. Drawing the rest from reference TRBV5-4 and TRBJ2-2, the complete variable domain is ETGVTQSPTHLIKTRGQQVTLRCSSQSGHNTVSWYQQALGQGPQFIFQYYREEENGRGNFPPRFSGLQFPNYSSELNVNALELDDSALYLCASSWGGELFFGEGSRLTVL.

This chain connects TRBV2 to TRBJ1-5, with D possibly being TRBD1 (5 bases). The CDR3 sequence is 14 residues long. The V gene lost 2 bases and the J gene lost 4 bases, with 9 bases spanning the gap. CDR1 and CDR2 (germline): SNHLY, FYNNEI. The CDR3 nucleotides are TGTGCCAGCAGTGAATCAGGGCTGAATCAGCCCCAGCATTTT. Encoded protein: CASSESGLNQPQHF. Together with reference TRBV2 and TRBJ1-5, the CDR3 gives the full variable domain: EPEVTQTPSHQVTQMGQEVILRCVPISNHLYFYWYRQILGQKVEFLVSFYNNEISEKSEIFDDQFSVERPDGSNFTLKIRSTKLEDSAMYFCASSESGLNQPQHFGDGTRLSIL.

The chain carries TRBV7-9 and TRBJ2-7; D may be TRBD1 (6 bases). Germline CDR1 is SEHNR and CDR2 is FQNEAQ (reference sequence). The CDR3 is 13 amino acids. V lost 5 bases and J 5 bases, leaving 13 bases between the germline ends. The DNA for the CDR3 is TGTGCCAGCAGCCCCCAGGGGAGCCACGAGCAGTACTTC. Its translation is CASSPQGSHEQYF.

This chain joins TRBV5-1 and TRBJ2-3; a possible D gene is TRBD1 (6 bases). The germline V gene encodes CDR1 SGHRS and CDR2 YFSETQ. This CDR3 is 15 amino acids long. Between the trimmed V and J ends, which lost 2 bases and 2 bases, there was a span of 12 bases. The CDR3 is CASSLYTGNTDTQYF. The CDR3, as DNA: TGCGCCAGCAGCTTATATACAGGGAACACAGATACGCAGTATTTT.

The CDR3 reads CASSPGSPPYEQYF. Here the CDR3 DNA reads TGTGCCAGCAGCCCCGGGAGTCCTCCCTACGAGCAGTACTTC. This rearrangement joins TRBV5-4 to TRBJ2-7; maybe TRBD2 (6 bases). The CDR3 length is 14 residues. V gave up 4 bases and J gave up 2 bases, with 13 bases separating them. From germline, CDR1 is SGHNT and CDR2 YYREEE (reference sequence). Full variable domain (missing parts from reference TRBV5-4 and TRBJ2-7): ETGVTQSPTHLIKTRGQQVTLRCSSQSGHNTVSWYQQALGQGPQFIFQYYREEENGRGNFPPRFSGLQFPNYSSELNVNALELDDSALYLCASSPGSPPYEQYFGPGTRLTVT.

The chain has TRBV21-1 and TRBJ2-7; the D call of TRBD1 is as the table states it, not checked on the DNA. TRBV21-1 is assigned pseudogene status. This CDR3 spans 17 amino acids. The CDR3 here is CASSTKRGDRENHEQYF. The CDR3 DNA reads TGTGCCAGCAGCACAAAAAGAGGGGACAGGGAAAATCACGAGCAGTACTTC.

This clone was observed a single time. The junction differs from germline at one of its ends, possibly a read error. The J gene is TRBJ2-5, the V gene TRBV19, with 11 bases identical to TRBD1. Germline V CDR1 and CDR2: LNHDA, SQIVND (reference sequence). The CDR3 has 17 residues. CDR3 region: CASGINTRTGGAETQYF. CDR3 nucleotide sequence: TGTGCCAGTGGTATTAACACCCGGACAGGGGGCGCAGAGACCCAGTACTTC. The variable domain in full, with the rest retrieved from reference TRBV19 and TRBJ2-5, is DGGITQSPKYLFRKEGQNVTLSCEQNLNHDAMYWYRQDPGQGLRLIYYSQIVNDFQKGDIAEGYSVSREKKESFPLTVTSAQKNPTAFYLCASGINTRTGGAETQYFGPGTRLLVL.

The chain recombines TRBV10-3 with TRBJ2-1; 10 bases line up with TRBD2. CDR3 length: 15 amino acids. Germline assignment: CDR1 ENHRY and CDR2 SYGVKD. V lost 6 bases and J lost 7; bases outside the gene matches: 9. The CDR3 DNA reads as TGTGCCATCAGCGCCCGGCTAGCGGGGGTGAATGAGCAGTTCTTC. Its translation: CAISARLAGVNEQFF.

The chain uses TRBV4-1 and TRBJ2-2, with 10 positions matching TRBD1. The germline V gene has CDR1 MGHRA and CDR2 YSYEKL. The junction had 1 base not matched to a gene; V was cut back by 3 bases and J by 0 bases. CDR3 length: 16 residues. CDR3 DNA: TGCGCCAGCAGCCAGACAGGGGGCGCGAACACCGGGGAGCTGTTTTTT. Its protein is CASSQTGGANTGELFF.

This chain uses TRBV1 with TRBJ2-3; the listed D gene, TRBD2, was not tested against the DNA. TRBV1 is reported as a pseudogene. The CDR3 is 16 amino acids. The CDR3 nucleotides are TGCACCAGCAGCCAAGTTAAACTAGCGGGAGTCCATACGCAGTATTTT. Translating it yields CTSSQVKLAGVHTQYF.

This clone was seen a handful of times. The chain couples TRBV5-1 to TRBJ2-3; TRBD1 matches 7 bases. Germline V CDR1 and CDR2: SGHRS, YFSETQ. The trim removed 0 bases at V and 4 bases at J, leaving 11 bases unmatched. The CDR3 covers 17 residues. The CDR3 is CASSLDQVVGTADTQYF. Written as DNA, the CDR3 is TGCGCCAGCAGCTTGGATCAAGTAGTAGGGACAGCAGATACGCAGTATTTT.

In this sample, this clone turned up once. The rearrangement links TRBV7-2 to TRBJ2-2; D remains unclear. The CDR3 length is 14 residues. Between the trimmed V and J ends, which lost 4 bases and 7 bases, there was a span of 13 bases. Per the germline V gene, CDR1 is SGHTA and CDR2 is FQGNSA. The CDR3 protein is CASSSGPLHGELFF. CDR3 in DNA: TGTGCCAGCAGCTCCGGACCTCTCCACGGGGAGCTGTTTTTT.

The chain has TRBV11-3 and TRBJ2-1, with 11 bases fitting TRBD2. Germline CDR1 reads SGHNT; CDR2 reads YENEEA. The CDR3 has 19 residues. The V segment lost 1 base and the J segment 0 bases; nucleotides outside the gene matches: 8. CDR3 amino acids: CASSLAAGLAGHSYNEQFF. CDR3 in DNA: TGTGCCAGCAGCTTAGCGGCAGGACTAGCGGGTCACTCCTACAATGAGCAGTTCTTC.

The J gene is TRBJ2-7, the V gene TRBV6-5, with a weak D call TRBD2 (5 bases). Trimming shortened V by 2 bases and J by 0 bases, and 14 bases separated the two germline ends. The CDR3 covers 16 residues. Germline-derived CDR1 and CDR2 are MNHEY and SVGAGI. The CDR3, as DNA: TGTGCCAGCAGTTACACGGGAATAACCGGCTCCTACGAGCAGTACTTC. Protein: CASSYTGITGSYEQYF.

A few counts support this clone. The chain employs TRBV2 and TRBJ2-2; D uncertain. Germline CDR1 is SNHLY and CDR2 is FYNNEI. This CDR3 region has 15 residues. Trimming took off 4 bases at V and 4 bases at J, with 13 bases between the two ends. The CDR3 DNA reads TGTGCCAGCAGTGTTCTCAGGCCTAGCACCGGGGAGCTGTTTTTT. Its translation is CASSVLRPSTGELFF. Full variable domain (rest looked up from reference TRBV2 and TRBJ2-2): EPEVTQTPSHQVTQMGQEVILRCVPISNHLYFYWYRQILGQKVEFLVSFYNNEISEKSEIFDDQFSVERPDGSNFTLKIRSTKLEDSAMYFCASSVLRPSTGELFFGEGSRLTVL.

This chain uses TRBV4-3 with TRBJ1-1, with 7 bases identical to TRBD1. V gave up 1 base and J gave up 5 bases; unmatched junction bases: 4. CDR3 size: 14 residues. Germline V lookup: CDR1 LGHNA, CDR2 YSLEER. CDR3 loop: CASSQGRGGTEAFF. The DNA of the CDR3 is TGCGCCAGCAGCCAAGGCAGGGGGGGGACTGAAGCTTTCTTT.

The V and J genes are TRBV5-1 and TRBJ2-5, with D tentatively TRBD1 (7 bases). In germline, CDR1 is SGHRS, CDR2 YFSETQ. Between the trimmed V and J ends, which lost 3 bases and 4 bases, there was a span of 16 bases. The CDR3 extends over 15 amino acids. The CDR3 sequence: CASSSLEGAGETQYF. In DNA, the CDR3 is TGCGCCAGCAGCTCCCTGGAGGGGGCGGGAGAGACCCAGTACTTC. Full variable domain (missing parts from reference TRBV5-1 and TRBJ2-5): KAGVTQTPRYLIKTRGQQVTLSCSPISGHRSVSWYQQTPGQGLQFLFEYFSETQRNKGNFPGRFSGRQFSNSRSEMNVSTLELGDSALYLCASSSLEGAGETQYFGPGTRLLVL.

The chain joins TRBV6-5 to TRBJ2-7, with unresolved D. The germline V and J ends were trimmed by 5 bases and 2 bases, with 10 bases remaining between them. The CDR3 has 13 residues. The germline CDR1 and CDR2 sequences are MNHEY and SVGAGI. CDR3 in amino acids: CASSQSLAYEQYF. CDR3 DNA: TGTGCCAGCAGTCAATCGTTGGCCTACGAGCAGTACTTC.